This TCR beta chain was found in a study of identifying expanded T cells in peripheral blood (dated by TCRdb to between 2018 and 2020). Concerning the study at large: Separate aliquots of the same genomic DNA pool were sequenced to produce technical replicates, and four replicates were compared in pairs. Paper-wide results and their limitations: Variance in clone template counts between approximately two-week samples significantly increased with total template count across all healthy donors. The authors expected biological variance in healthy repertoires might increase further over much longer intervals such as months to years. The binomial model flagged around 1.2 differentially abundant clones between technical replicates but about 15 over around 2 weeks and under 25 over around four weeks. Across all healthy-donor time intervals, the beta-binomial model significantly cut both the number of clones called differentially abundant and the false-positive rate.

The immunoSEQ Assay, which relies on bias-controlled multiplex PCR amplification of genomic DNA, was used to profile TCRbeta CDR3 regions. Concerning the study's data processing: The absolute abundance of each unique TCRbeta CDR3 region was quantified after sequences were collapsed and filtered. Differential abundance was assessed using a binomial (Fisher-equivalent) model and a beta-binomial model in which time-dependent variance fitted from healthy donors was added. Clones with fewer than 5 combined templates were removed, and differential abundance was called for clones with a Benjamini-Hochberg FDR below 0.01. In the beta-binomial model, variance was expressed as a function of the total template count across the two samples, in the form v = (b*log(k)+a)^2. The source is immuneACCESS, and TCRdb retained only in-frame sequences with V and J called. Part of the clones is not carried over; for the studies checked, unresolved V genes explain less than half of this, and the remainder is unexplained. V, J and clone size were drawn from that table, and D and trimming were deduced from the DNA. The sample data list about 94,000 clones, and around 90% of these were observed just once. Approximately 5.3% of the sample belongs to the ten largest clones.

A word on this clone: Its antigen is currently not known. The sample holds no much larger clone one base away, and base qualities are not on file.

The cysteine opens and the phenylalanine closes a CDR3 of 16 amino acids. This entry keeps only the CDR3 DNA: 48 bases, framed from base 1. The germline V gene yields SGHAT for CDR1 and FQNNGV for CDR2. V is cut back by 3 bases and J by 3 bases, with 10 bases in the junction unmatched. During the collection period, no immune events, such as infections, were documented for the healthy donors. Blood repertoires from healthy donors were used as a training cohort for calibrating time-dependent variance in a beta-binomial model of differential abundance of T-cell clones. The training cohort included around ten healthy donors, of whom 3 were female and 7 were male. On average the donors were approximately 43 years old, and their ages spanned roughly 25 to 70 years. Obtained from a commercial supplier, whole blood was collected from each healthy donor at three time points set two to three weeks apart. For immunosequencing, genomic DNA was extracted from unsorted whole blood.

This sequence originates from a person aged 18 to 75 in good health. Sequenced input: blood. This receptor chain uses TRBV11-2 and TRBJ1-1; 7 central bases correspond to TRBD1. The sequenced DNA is TGTGCCAGCAGCTTTTATACTTCCAGGGGGGACACTGAAGCTTTCTTT. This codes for CASSFYTSRGDTEAFF.